These 18 T cell receptor beta chains were all obtained from the same sample, sequenced in a study of T cell responses to AZD1222 COVID-19 vaccine. Assay: immunoSEQ multiplex PCR; the TCRdb copy retains only in-frame clones and omits some. The repertoire holds 150,000 or so clones, with 80% to 90% as singletons. This specimen was peripheral blood, taken on day 0 of AZD1222 vaccination. The source is an adult in good health.

The chain is built from TRBV6-5 and TRBJ2-7; D is perhaps TRBD1 or TRBD2 (6 bases each). The V end was cut by 2 bases, the J end by 0 bases, with 8 bases between. Germline V gene lookup returns CDR1 MNHEY and CDR2 SVGAGI. There are 14 residues in the CDR3. In DNA, the CDR3 is TGTGCCAGCAGTTACGCGGGACACTCCTACGAGCAGTACTTC. It specifies CASSYAGHSYEQYF.

Turning to this clone: Other DNA variants within this sample encode the same CDR3. The rearrangement links TRBV6-1 to TRBJ1-5; D might be TRBD1 (6 bases). This CDR3 has 14 residues. Germline V gene data show CDR1 as MNHNS and CDR2 as SASEGT. The V and J ends lost 2 bases and 5 bases respectively, with 10 bases between them. The CDR3 sequence: CASSEQGIYQPQHF. The CDR3 region has the DNA TGTGCCAGCAGTGAACAGGGGATATATCAGCCCCAGCATTTT.

This chain connects TRBV10-3 to TRBJ1-1; D possibly corresponds to TRBD1 (6 bases). Between the trimmed V and J ends, which lost 10 bases and 3 bases, there was a span of 15 bases. CDR1 and CDR2 (germline): ENHRY, SYGVKD. The CDR3 has 13 amino acids. The CDR3 DNA reads TGTGCCACCGAGGGGGGAAAGGACACTGAAGCTTTCTTT. Its protein is CATEGGKDTEAFF.

This chain uses TRBV5-6 with TRBJ2-3; either TRBD1 or TRBD2 may fit D (5 bases each). The CDR3 spans 15 residues. Germline-derived CDR1 and CDR2 are SGHDT and YYEEEE. With 0 bases removed from V and 2 bases from J, the gap between germline ends came to 10 bases. The CDR3 DNA reads TGTGCCAGCAGCTTGGTTTGGGGGAACACAGATACGCAGTATTTT. It specifies CASSLVWGNTDTQYF.

The CDR3 reads CSVVDLSGNTIYF. The CDR3 DNA sequence: TGCAGCGTCGTCGACCTCTCTGGAAACACCATATATTTT. V is TRBV29-1 and J is TRBJ1-3; no firm D call. The CDR3 contains 13 residues. The V gene lost 6 bases and the J gene lost 0 bases, with 9 bases spanning the gap. The germline V gene encodes CDR1 SQVTM and CDR2 ANQGSEA.

The chain recombines TRBV5-6 with TRBJ2-7; no firm D call. Trimming took 4 bases from V and 0 from J, leaving 14 bases between them. CDR1 and CDR2 (germline): SGHDT, YYEEEE. The CDR3 is made up of 15 amino acids. The CDR3 DNA is TGTGCCAGCAGCCCAGGAATAACCAGCTCCTACGAGCAGTACTTC. It specifies CASSPGITSSYEQYF.

The V and J genes are TRBV9 and TRBJ1-1, with TRBD1 matching 7 bases. The CDR3 covers 12 residues. Losses at the gene ends were 2 bases for V and 10 bases for J; bases not matched to a gene: 5. The germline CDR1 and CDR2 sequences are SGDLS and YYNGEE. CDR3 DNA sequence: TGTGCCAGCAGCGTGGATACAGGGGTAGCTTTCTTT. This encodes CASSVDTGVAFF.

This chain uses TRBV12-3 or TRBV12-4 with TRBJ2-5, with D maybe TRBD1 (5 bases). Trimming left V 8 bases short and J 2 bases short, with 12 bases between. This CDR3 has 13 amino acids. The CDR3 loop is CASGPTGQETQYF. DNA of the CDR3: TGTGCCAGCGGACCAACAGGACAAGAGACCCAGTACTTC.

The table lists this clone with many counts. CDR3 amino acids: CASSLVAGENTGELFF. The CDR3 nucleotides read TGTGCCAGCAGCTTAGTAGCGGGGGAAAACACCGGGGAGCTGTTTTTT. This chain uses TRBV7-9 with TRBJ2-2; TRBD2 agrees at 9 bases. Germline assignment: CDR1 SEHNR and CDR2 FQNEAQ (reference sequence). Trimming cost V 1 base and J 2 bases; bases outside gene matches: 2. This CDR3 comprises 16 residues.

The chain has TRBV18 and TRBJ2-1; possibly TRBD2 for D (6 bases). Germline V gives CDR1 KGHSH, CDR2 LQKENI. V lost 6 bases and J lost 7, with 16 bases in between. The length of the CDR3 is 14 residues. The CDR3 loop reads CASSRGTGRNEQFF. DNA for the CDR3: TGTGCCAGCTCCCGCGGGACGGGGAGGAATGAGCAGTTCTTC.

The CDR3 region is CASKSDPNEQFF. The DNA for the CDR3 is TGTGCCAGTAAGTCGGATCCGAATGAGCAGTTCTTC. The V gene is TRBV19, the J gene TRBJ2-1, with D unresolved. The germline CDR1 and CDR2 sequences are LNHDA and SQIVND (reference sequence). The CDR3 is 12 amino acids. Between the trimmed V and J ends, which lost 7 bases and 7 bases, there was a span of 11 bases.

V usage is TRBV6-5 and J usage is TRBJ1-2; possibly TRBD1 for D (6 bases). CDR3 length: 14 residues. Germline values: CDR1 MNHEY, CDR2 SVGAGI. V lost 6 bases to trimming and J lost 4 bases, with 15 bases between them. This chain's CDR3 is CASRTRGAAYGYTF. The CDR3 coding sequence is TGTGCCAGCAGAACACGGGGGGCGGCCTATGGCTACACCTTC.

The chain uses TRBV7-2 and TRBJ2-3; D gene unclear. CDR3 length: 12 amino acids. V dropped 5 bases and J dropped 5 bases, with 8 bases sitting between them. Per the germline V gene, CDR1 is SGHTA and CDR2 is FQGNSA. In DNA, the CDR3 is TGTGCCAGCAGCCTAAGGGTAGATACGCAGTATTTT. Protein product: CASSLRVDTQYF.

The chain uses TRBV3-1 (or the pseudogene TRBV3-2) and TRBJ1-1; D gene uncertain. Looked up from germline, CDR1 is LGHDT and CDR2 is YNNKEL (reference sequence). The CDR3 totals 12 residues. Trimming left V 5 bases short and J 3 bases short, with 7 bases between. The CDR3 loop is CASSYVYTEAFF. The DNA for the CDR3 is TGTGCCAGCAGCTATGTTTACACTGAAGCTTTCTTT.

The chain uses TRBV20-1 and TRBJ1-5; possibly TRBD1 for D (5 bases). Germline CDR1 reads DFQATT; CDR2 reads SNEGSKA (reference sequence). The V and J ends lost 3 bases and 0 bases respectively, with 12 bases between them. The CDR3 loop spans 15 amino acids. The CDR3 nucleotides read TGCAGTGCTAGTGGGGCCATCTATAGCAATCAGCCCCAGCATTTT. Translating it yields CSASGAIYSNQPQHF.

The genes are TRBV5-1 and TRBJ2-3; the D is unclear. Trimming took off 6 bases at V and 5 bases at J, with 7 bases between the two ends. Germline loops: CDR1 SGHRS, CDR2 YFSETQ. CDR3 length equals 11 residues. The CDR3 nucleotides are TGCGCCAGCACTGGAAGAGATACGCAGTATTTT. This sequence encodes CASTGRDTQYF.

This sequence joins TRBV7-6 and TRBJ1-3; D might be TRBD1 (5 bases). The CDR3 is 17 amino acids. Germline CDR1 and CDR2: SGHVS and FNYEAQ. V lost 4 bases and J lost 0, with 16 bases in between. DNA of the CDR3: TGTGCCAGCAGCTCGCAACCTCCGACAGCCTCTGGAAACACCATATATTTT. Its translation is CASSSQPPTASGNTIYF.

This sequence joins TRBV5-4 and TRBJ2-7; TRBD1 matches at 9 bases. The CDR3 has 14 residues. The germline CDR1 and CDR2 sequences are SGHNT and YYREEE (reference sequence). Germline trimming cut 0 bases from V and 2 bases from J; bases unmatched to any gene: 0. This chain's CDR3 is CASSLGDRAYEQYF. The CDR3, as DNA: TGTGCCAGCAGCTTGGGGGACAGGGCCTACGAGCAGTACTTC.